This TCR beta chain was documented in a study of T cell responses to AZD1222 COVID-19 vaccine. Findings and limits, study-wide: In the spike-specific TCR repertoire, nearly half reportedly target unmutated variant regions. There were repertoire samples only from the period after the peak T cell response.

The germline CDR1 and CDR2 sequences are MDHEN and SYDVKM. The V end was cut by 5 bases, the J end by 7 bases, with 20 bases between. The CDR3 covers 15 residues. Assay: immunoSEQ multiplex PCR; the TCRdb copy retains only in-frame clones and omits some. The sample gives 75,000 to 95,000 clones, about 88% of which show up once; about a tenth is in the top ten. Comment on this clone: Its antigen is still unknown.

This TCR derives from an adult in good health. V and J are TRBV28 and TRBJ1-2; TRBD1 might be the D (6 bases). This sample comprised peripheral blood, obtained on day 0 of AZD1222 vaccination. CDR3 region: CASSPAGHTSGGYTF. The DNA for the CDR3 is TGTGCCAGCAGTCCAGCGGGACATACGTCGGGTGGCTACACCTTC.